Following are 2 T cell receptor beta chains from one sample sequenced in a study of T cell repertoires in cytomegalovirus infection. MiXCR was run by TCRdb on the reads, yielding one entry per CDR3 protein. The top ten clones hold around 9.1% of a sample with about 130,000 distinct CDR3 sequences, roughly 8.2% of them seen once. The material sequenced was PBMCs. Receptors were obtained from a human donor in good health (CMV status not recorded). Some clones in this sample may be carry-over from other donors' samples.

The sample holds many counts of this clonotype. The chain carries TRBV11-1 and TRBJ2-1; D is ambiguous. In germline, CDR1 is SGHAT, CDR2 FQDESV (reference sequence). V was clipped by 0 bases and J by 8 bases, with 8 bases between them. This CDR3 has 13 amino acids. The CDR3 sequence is CASSLAPLYEQFF. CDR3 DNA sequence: TGTGCCAGCAGCTTAGCGCCCCTTTATGAGCAGTTCTTC.

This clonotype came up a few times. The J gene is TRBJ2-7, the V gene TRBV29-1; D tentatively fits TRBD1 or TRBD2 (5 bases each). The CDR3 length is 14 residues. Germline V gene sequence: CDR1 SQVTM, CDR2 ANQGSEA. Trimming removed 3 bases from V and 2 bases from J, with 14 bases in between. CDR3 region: CSVEAGEGPYEQYF. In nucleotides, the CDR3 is TGCAGCGTTGAGGCGGGCGAGGGGCCCTACGAGCAGTACTTC.